A single sample gave rise to the 14 T cell receptor beta chains below, sequenced in a study of T cells in Graves' hyperthyroidism and ophthalmopathy. Amplified regions were TCR beta CDR3 sequences from RNA transcripts. RT-PCR in the first round (using the HTBI primer set) targeted the TCR CDR3. MiXCR, run by TCRdb on the multiplex PCR reads, gives a single entry per CDR3 protein. The sample includes about 500,000 distinct CDR3 sequences, about a sixth of them seen just once. The sequenced material came from blood. These receptors were taken from a woman between 18 and 29 years old with Graves' ophthalmopathy.

This clonotype was recorded at least ten times. This sequence joins TRBV30 and TRBJ1-1; no definite D call. The CDR3 runs 14 residues. The germline V and J ends were trimmed by 0 bases and 2 bases, with 10 bases remaining between them. The germline gives CDR1 GTSNPN, CDR2 SVGIG (reference sequence). Written as DNA, the CDR3 is TGTGCCTGGAGTGTTTATTACAGTAACACTGAAGCTTTCTTT. It encodes CAWSVYYSNTEAFF.

At least ten counts were recorded for this clonotype. The chain is built from TRBV30 and TRBJ1-2, with D possibly being TRBD1 (6 bases). Trimming took 4 bases from V and 2 from J, leaving 8 bases between them. Germline V CDR1 and CDR2: GTSNPN, SVGIG (reference sequence). The CDR3 contains 12 residues. The chain's CDR3 is CAWTQGNYGYTF. The CDR3 DNA sequence: TGTGCCTGGACACAGGGAAACTATGGCTACACCTTC.

Worth noting for this clonotype: Possible read error: a much larger clone is one base away. The chain is built from TRBV6-1 and TRBJ1-2; D gene uncertain. Germline CDR1 reads MNHNS; CDR2 reads SASEGT. This CDR3 is built from 12 residues. Trimming stripped 0 bases from V and 3 bases from J, with 2 bases between. CDR3 sequence: CASSEAYYGYTF. DNA for the CDR3: TGTGCCAGCAGTGAAGCGTACTATGGCTACACCTTC.

Ten or more counts support this clonotype. The chain is built from TRBV28 and TRBJ1-1; D possibly corresponds to TRBD1 (5 bases). The CDR3 is 14 amino acids. V shed 8 bases and J shed 6 bases, with 19 bases lying between them. The V gene's germline CDR1 is MDHEN and CDR2 SYDVKM. In DNA, the CDR3 is TGTGCCAGCGGGGGAGGAAGGCGGATTGCTGAAGCTTTCTTT. Translating it yields CASGGGRRIAEAFF.

This clonotype was detected ten times or more. The CDR3, as DNA: TGTGCCAGCAGCCTCTATGGGGGGACGGAAGCTAACTATGGCTACACCTTC. Its protein is CASSLYGGTEANYGYTF. J is TRBJ1-2 and V is TRBV11-2; possible D gene TRBD1, 5 bases. Germline V CDR1 and CDR2: SGHAT, FQNNGV. The CDR3 runs 17 residues. V was trimmed by 5 bases and J by 0 bases, leaving 19 bases between them.

This clonotype was seen ten or more times. The J gene is TRBJ2-1, the V gene TRBV28; D gene uncertain. Deletions cut 4 bases from V and 9 bases from J, with 16 bases between. Germline V lookup: CDR1 MDHEN, CDR2 SYDVKM. This CDR3 is built from 14 residues. The CDR3 bases are TGTGCCAGCAGTTGGCGCGGCCTTTCTAGTGAGCAGTTCTTC. Residues: CASSWRGLSSEQFF.

The J gene is TRBJ1-5, the V gene TRBV27; 8 bases agree with TRBD1. Germline CDR1 is MNHEY and CDR2 is SMNVEV (reference sequence). There are 16 residues in the CDR3. The junction had 10 bases not matched to a gene; V was cut back by 2 bases and J by 7 bases. Here the CDR3 reads CASSLNSRGRVQPQHF. The CDR3 nucleotides read TGTGCCAGCAGTTTAAACTCCAGGGGGCGCGTCCAGCCCCAGCATTTT.

This clonotype was seen many times. This chain joins TRBV6-2 or TRBV6-3 and TRBJ1-6, with D perhaps TRBD1 (5 bases). The CDR3 totals 14 residues. V was pared by 4 bases and J by 8 bases, with 12 bases between. Germline CDR1 MNHEY, CDR2 SVGEGT. Here the CDR3 reads CASSSPGPDSPLHF. The CDR3 DNA is TGTGCCAGCAGTTCTCCGGGACCCGATTCACCCCTCCACTTT.

This clonotype was recorded at least ten times. The chain recombines TRBV27 with TRBJ2-2, with D possibly TRBD1 on 6 matching bases. The CDR3 spans 13 residues. The ends were cut back, 6 bases at V and 2 bases at J, with 7 bases in the middle. Germline assignment: CDR1 MNHEY and CDR2 SMNVEV (reference sequence). The DNA of the CDR3 is TGTGCCAGCAGGGACAGCAACACCGGGGAGCTGTTTTTT. This translates into CASRDSNTGELFF.

This clonotype has a handful of counts. V is TRBV2 and J is TRBJ2-3, with 7 bases matching TRBD1. After removal of 7 bases from V and 3 bases from J, the junction contained 7 bases not matched to a gene. In germline, CDR1 is SNHLY, CDR2 FYNNEI. The CDR3 length is 14 residues. For the CDR3, the DNA is TGTGCCAGCACCCTGACAGGGAGAACAGATACGCAGTATTTT. Encoded protein: CASTLTGRTDTQYF.

In this sample, this clonotype turned up many times. The CDR3 region is CASSLGGTNEKLFF. The CDR3 DNA reads TGTGCCAGCAGCTTGGGCGGGACTAATGAAAAACTGTTTTTT. V is TRBV7-8 and J is TRBJ1-4, with D hard to call. The CDR3 sequence is 14 residues long. Per germline, CDR1 SGHVS and CDR2 FQNEAQ. Trimming stripped 3 bases from V and 2 bases from J, with 7 bases between. The full variable domain, rest sourced from reference TRBV7-8 and TRBJ1-4, is GAGVSQSPRYKVAKRGQDVALRCDPISGHVSLFWYQQALGQGPEFLTYFQNEAQLDKSGLPSDRFFAERPEGSVSTLKIQRTQQEDSAVYLCASSLGGTNEKLFFGSGTQLSVL.

In its sample, this clonotype was seen many times. V usage is TRBV12-3 or TRBV12-4 and J usage is TRBJ2-1; a possible D gene is TRBD2 (6 bases). The ends were cut back, 6 bases at V and 6 bases at J, with 12 bases in the middle. This CDR3 is built from 13 residues. The CDR3 nucleotides read TGTGCCAGCAGGCCAACTAGCAGCAATGAGCAGTTCTTC. This gives the protein CASRPTSSNEQFF.

This clonotype was recorded many times. The V and J genes are TRBV6-1 and TRBJ2-4, with 9 bases identical to TRBD1. CDR3 length equals 15 residues. Germline V gene data show CDR1 as MNHNS and CDR2 as SASEGT. Losses at the gene ends were 6 bases for V and 6 bases for J; bases not matched to a gene: 9. The DNA for the CDR3 is TGTGCCAGCAGCCCCGGGGGACAGGGTAGAAACATTCAGTACTTC. Residues: CASSPGGQGRNIQYF.

This clonotype has at least ten counts. This chain connects TRBV18 to TRBJ2-3, with TRBD2 matching over 7 bases. The CDR3 sequence is 15 residues long. Germline CDR1 reads KGHSH; CDR2 reads LQKENI. The J segment lost 5 bases and the V segment lost 3 bases, leaving 8 bases of the junction unmatched. Here the CDR3 reads CASSPSGVGLDTQYF. CDR3 nucleotide sequence: TGTGCCAGCTCACCGAGCGGGGTTGGGCTAGATACGCAGTATTTT.